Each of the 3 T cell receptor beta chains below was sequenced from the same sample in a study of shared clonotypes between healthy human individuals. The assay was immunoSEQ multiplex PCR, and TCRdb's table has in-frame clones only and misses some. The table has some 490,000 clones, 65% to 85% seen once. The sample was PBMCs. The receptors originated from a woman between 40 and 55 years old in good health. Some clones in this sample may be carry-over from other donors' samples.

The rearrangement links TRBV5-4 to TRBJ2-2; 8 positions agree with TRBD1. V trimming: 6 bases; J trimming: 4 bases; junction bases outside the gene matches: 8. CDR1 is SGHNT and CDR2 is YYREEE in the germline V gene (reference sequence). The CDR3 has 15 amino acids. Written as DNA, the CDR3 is TGTGCCAGCACCGGAGACAGGGGCGGCACCGGGGAGCTGTTTTTT. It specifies CASTGDRGGTGELFF.

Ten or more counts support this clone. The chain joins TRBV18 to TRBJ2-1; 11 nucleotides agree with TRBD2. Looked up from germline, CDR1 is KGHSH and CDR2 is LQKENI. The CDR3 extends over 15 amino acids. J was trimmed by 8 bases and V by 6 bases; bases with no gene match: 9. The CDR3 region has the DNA TGTGCCAGCTCCGCCACTAGCGGGAGTCCCCATGAGCAGTTCTTC. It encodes CASSATSGSPHEQFF.

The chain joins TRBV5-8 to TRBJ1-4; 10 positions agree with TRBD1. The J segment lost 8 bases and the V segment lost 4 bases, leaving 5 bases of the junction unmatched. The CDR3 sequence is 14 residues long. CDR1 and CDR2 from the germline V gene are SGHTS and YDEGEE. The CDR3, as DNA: TGTGCCAGCAGCGCCCGGGACAGGGGAGAAAAACTGTTTTTT. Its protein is CASSARDRGEKLFF. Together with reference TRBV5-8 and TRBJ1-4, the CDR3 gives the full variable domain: EAGVTQSPTHLIKTRGQQATLRCSPISGHTSVYWYQQALGLGLQFLLWYDEGEERNRGNFPPRFSGRQFPNYSSELNVNALELEDSALYLCASSARDRGEKLFFGSGTQLSVL.